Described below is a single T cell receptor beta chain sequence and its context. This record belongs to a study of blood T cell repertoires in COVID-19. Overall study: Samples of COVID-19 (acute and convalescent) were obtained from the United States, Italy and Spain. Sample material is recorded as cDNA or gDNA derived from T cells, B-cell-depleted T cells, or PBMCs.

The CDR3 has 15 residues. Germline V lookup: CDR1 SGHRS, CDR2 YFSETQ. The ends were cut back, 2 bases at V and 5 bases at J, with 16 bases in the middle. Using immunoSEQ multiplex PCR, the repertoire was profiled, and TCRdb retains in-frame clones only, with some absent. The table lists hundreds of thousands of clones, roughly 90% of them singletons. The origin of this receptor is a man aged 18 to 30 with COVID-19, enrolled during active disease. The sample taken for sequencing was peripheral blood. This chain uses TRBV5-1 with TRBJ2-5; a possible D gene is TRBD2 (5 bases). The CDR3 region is CASSFQPRSGETQYF. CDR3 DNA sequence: TGCGCCAGCAGCTTTCAACCGCGCTCGGGGGAGACCCAGTACTTC.